This is a list of T cell receptor beta chains from one sample in a study of T cell responses to AZD1222 COVID-19 vaccine. Sequencing used immunoSEQ multiplex PCR; TCRdb keeps in-frame clones, though not all of them. Among some 180,000 clones, more than 85% were seen once, and the ten largest hold about 1.8%. The sequencing here drew on peripheral blood, taken 28 days after the second AZD1222 dose. These receptors came from an adult who received the AZD1222 COVID-19 vaccine. Both conserved end residues are part of each CDR3. The D gene is left open where the match is weak. The size entry is marked missing in some rows and otherwise reads once, few, many or a size class.

>.|TRBJ2-3|TRBV7-3|.
CASSLRTHGADTQYF
TGTGCCAGCAGCTTACGAACCCATGGGGCGGATACGCAGTATTTT
>.|TRBJ1-2|TRBV6-5|.
CASSYSAGSYTF
TGTGCCAGCAGTTACTCGGCAGGATCCTACACCTTC
>TRBD1|TRBJ1-2|TRBV4-1|.
CASSHVWTGALYKGYTF
TGCGCCAGCAGCCACGTCTGGACAGGAGCTCTCTATAAGGGCTACACCTTC
>TRBD2|TRBJ2-4|TRBV6-5|.
CASTLTSGGIQYF
TGTGCCAGCACCTTGACTAGCGGGGGCATTCAGTACTTC
>.|TRBJ1-2|TRBV19|.
CASSPEAGIRYGYTF
TGTGCCAGTAGTCCAGAGGCAGGGATCCGCTATGGCTACACCTTC
>TRBD2|TRBJ2-1|TRBV6-5|.
CASSLTGGGAGNEQFF
TGTGCCAGCAGTTTAACGGGCGGGGGGGCCGGTAATGAGCAGTTCTTC
>TRBD2|TRBJ2-1|TRBV11-2|few
CASSSFGAGEPYNEQFF
TGTGCCAGCAGTTCCTTTGGGGCGGGAGAGCCTTACAATGAGCAGTTCTTC
>.|TRBJ2-1|TRBV13|.
CASSPDGSYNEQFF
TGTGCCAGCAGCCCAGACGGCAGTTACAATGAGCAGTTCTTC
>.|TRBJ2-5|TRBV6-5|.
CASRRTGSRETQYF
TGTGCCAGCAGGAGGACGGGTAGTCGGGAGACCCAGTACTTC
>TRBD1|TRBJ1-1|TRBV19|.
CASRYRGGVTEAFF
TGTGCCAGCCGTTACAGGGGTGGGGTTACTGAAGCTTTCTTT
>.|TRBJ1-2|TRBV6-5|.
CASSPPGRGYTF
TGTGCCAGCAGTCCTCCGGGTCGTGGCTACACCTTC
>.|TRBJ2-3|TRBV27|.
CASVTDTQYF
TGTGCCAGCGTAACAGATACGCAGTATTTT
>.|TRBJ2-3|TRBV3-1/TRBV3-2|once
CASSHYGAEPGTQYF
TGTGCCAGCAGCCATTACGGGGCTGAGCCAGGTACGCAGTATTTT
>.|TRBJ2-3|TRBV11-2|.
CASSFGRADTQYF
TGTGCCAGCAGCTTCGGCAGGGCGGATACGCAGTATTTT
>TRBD2|TRBJ2-5|TRBV4-1|.
CASSQDIGEGKTQYF
TGCGCCAGCAGCCAAGATATAGGGGAGGGAAAGACCCAGTACTTC
>.|TRBJ2-1|TRBV6-2/TRBV6-3|.
CASSYSGLEQFF
TGTGCCAGCAGTTACTCGGGTCTTGAGCAGTTCTTC
>.|TRBJ1-1|TRBV23-1|.
CASSQGQGYTEAFF
TGCGCCAGCAGTCAAGGCCAGGGGTACACTGAAGCTTTCTTT
>TRBD2|TRBJ2-7|TRBV7-9|.
CASSSYTAGTSGSEQYF
TGTGCCAGCAGCTCCTATACCGCCGGGACTAGCGGGAGCGAGCAGTACTTC
>.|TRBJ2-1|TRBV19|.
CAANGGKSSGEQFF
TGTGCCGCTAATGGCGGGAAATCGAGTGGGGAGCAGTTCTTC
>TRBD1|TRBJ1-1|TRBV19|.
CASTRQGSNTEAFF
TGTGCCAGTACCCGACAGGGGTCGAACACTGAAGCTTTCTTT
>TRBD1|TRBJ1-6|TRBV6-5|.
CASTTGVYNSPLHF
TGTGCCAGCACGACAGGGGTTTATAATTCACCCCTCCACTTT
>.|TRBJ1-2|TRBV6-2/TRBV6-3|.
CASSYPGGYGGYTF
TGTGCCAGCAGTTACCCCGGCGGGTATGGAGGCTACACCTTC
>.|TRBJ2-7|TRBV10-2|.
CASRGLSYEQYF
TGCGCCAGCAGGGGACTTTCCTACGAGCAGTACTTC
>.|TRBJ1-1|TRBV6-5|.
CASSYQGSTEAFF
TGTGCCAGCAGTTATCAGGGGAGCACTGAAGCTTTCTTT
>TRBD2|TRBJ2-2|TRBV4-3|.
CASSQQTSGDNTGELFF
TGCGCCAGCAGCCAACAAACTAGCGGGGATAACACCGGGGAGCTGTTTTTT
>.|TRBJ2-2|TRBV19|.
CASSMTDTGELFF
TGTGCCAGTAGTATGACGGACACCGGGGAGCTGTTTTTT
>.|TRBJ2-1|TRBV11-2|.
CASSLALDEQFF
TGTGCCAGCAGCTTAGCCCTCGATGAGCAGTTCTTC
>.|TRBJ2-2|TRBV13|.
CASRPGLNTGELFF
TGTGCCAGCAGACCGGGACTGAACACCGGGGAGCTGTTTTTT
>.|TRBJ1-1|TRBV20-1|few
CSASPRGRNTEAFF
TGCAGTGCTAGTCCCAGGGGCAGGAACACTGAAGCTTTCTTT
>.|TRBJ2-7|TRBV5-1|.
CASSNRVHEQYF
TGCGCCAGCAGTAACAGGGTCCACGAGCAGTACTTC
>TRBD2|TRBJ2-3|TRBV18|.
CASSPLSGRSTDTQYF
TGTGCCAGCTCACCTCTAAGCGGGAGAAGCACAGATACGCAGTATTTT
>.|TRBJ1-4|TRBV7-2|.
CASSPVRADNEKLFF
TGTGCCAGCAGCCCGGTGAGGGCCGATAATGAAAAACTGTTTTTT
>.|TRBJ1-1|TRBV18|.
CASSSDRGARGRTEAFF
TGTGCCAGCTCATCAGACCGGGGGGCGCGAGGTCGCACTGAAGCTTTCTTT
>.|TRBJ1-5|TRBV6-1|.
CASSEGEGNQPQHF
TGTGCCAGCAGTGAGGGGGAGGGCAATCAGCCCCAGCATTTT
>.|TRBJ2-1|TRBV18|.
CASSPFARHYNEQFF
TGTGCCAGCTCACCTTTTGCGCGACACTACAATGAGCAGTTCTTC
>.|TRBJ2-1|TRBV13|once
CASSPLVARSSYNEQFF
TGTGCCAGCAGCCCCTTGGTAGCTAGGTCCTCCTACAATGAGCAGTTCTTC
>.|TRBJ2-4|TRBV7-3|.
CASSLSRGSQTKNIQYF
TGTGCCAGCAGCTTAAGCCGGGGGAGTCAGACCAAAAACATTCAGTACTTC
>.|TRBJ1-2|TRBV6-1|.
CASSDLTFTYGYTF
TGTGCCAGCAGTGATTTAACTTTTACCTATGGCTACACCTTC
>.|TRBJ1-2|TRBV27|few
CASSVRGGTGYTF
TGTGCCAGCAGTGTCCGGGGGGGAACGGGCTACACCTTC
>TRBD1|TRBJ1-2|TRBV12-5|.
CASGLPGTGGADGYTF
TGTGCTAGTGGTTTGCCAGGGACAGGGGGCGCGGATGGCTACACCTTC
>TRBD1|TRBJ1-1|TRBV9|.
CASSEQGHTEAFF
TGTGCCAGCAGCGAACAGGGGCACACTGAAGCTTTCTTT
>.|TRBJ1-2|TRBV4-2|.
CASSPNRGYGYTF
TGTGCCAGCAGCCCCAACAGAGGCTATGGCTACACCTTC